This T cell receptor beta chain was retrieved from a study of shared clonotypes between healthy human individuals. Across the whole study: Donors had three CD4 naive, three CD4 memory, two CD8 naive and one CD8 memory plate apiece.

The CDR3 length is 15 residues. Germline CDR1 and CDR2: SGHVS and FQNEAQ. V lost 5 bases, J lost 3 bases, and 4 bases stayed unmatched. A few counts support this clone. Sequencing used immunoSEQ multiplex PCR; TCRdb keeps in-frame clones, though not all of them. In the table there are over 850,000 clones, about 80% of which are singletons. Specimen: memory CD4+ T cells from PBMCs. Subset denoted: CD45RA-negative fraction. This chain connects TRBV7-8 to TRBJ2-5, with 12 bases that match TRBD2. This sequence was found in a man younger than 35 in good health. Some clones in this sample may be carry-over from other donors' samples. CDR3 in DNA: TGTGCCAGCAGCCAAAGACTAGCGGGAGAAGAGACCCAGTACTTC. Its translation: CASSQRLAGEETQYF.